The sequence of this TCR beta chain was determined in a study of OX40 agonist ivuxolimab in advanced cancers. Measured with immunoSEQ multiplex PCR; TCRdb has only the in-frame clones, and not every one. The data hold roughly 53,000 clones, with around nine tenths observed a single time. This CDR3 has 13 residues. V was trimmed by 0 bases and J by 4 bases, leaving 7 bases between them. Germline CDR1 and CDR2: KGHSH and LQKENI. Sequences were derived from CD4+ or CD8+ T cells sorted from blood, sampled in a trial of the OX40 agonist ivuxolimab. The gene calls are TRBV18 and TRBJ2-7; perhaps TRBD1 as D (6 bases). This clonotype was sampled from an adult with an advanced solid tumor such as melanoma, head and neck, liver or kidney cancer. The CDR3, as DNA: TGTGCCAGCTCACCACCTCAGGGGTACGAGCAGTACTTC. Protein: CASSPPQGYEQYF.